Shown below are 21 T cell receptor beta chains from a single sample sequenced in a study of cytomegalovirus exposure and HLA in healthy donors. The PCR used 60 Vbeta and 13 Jbeta primers. Clones were read by immunoSEQ multiplex PCR, and TCRdb kept only the in-frame ones, dropping some. This table has 140,000 to 150,000 clones, nearly 10% appearing once. Sequenced material: PBMCs. All receptors come from a man in his forties or fifties in good health and CMV-seronegative.

The chain joins TRBV10-3 to TRBJ2-1, with 9 positions matching TRBD2. V gave up 6 bases and J gave up 7 bases; unmatched junction bases: 10. The CDR3 has 15 amino acids. The germline gives CDR1 ENHRY, CDR2 SYGVKD. The CDR3, as DNA: TGTGCCATCAGCAGCGGAGCGGGAGGCGAGAATGAGCAGTTCTTC. Amino acids: CAISSGAGGENEQFF.

V usage is TRBV6-6 and J usage is TRBJ1-5, with D perhaps matching TRBD1 (5 bases). The CDR3 has 13 amino acids. Germline CDR1 reads MNHNY; CDR2 reads SVGAGI (reference sequence). The V gene lost 8 bases and the J gene lost 9 bases, with 17 bases spanning the gap. Written as DNA, the CDR3 is TGTGCCAGCCGGAGGGGACTCGGGGGGCCCCAGCATTTT. The encoded protein is CASRRGLGGPQHF.

The rearrangement joins TRBV15 to TRBJ1-2; D is unresolved. There are 13 residues in the CDR3. V was cut by 5 bases and J by 8 bases, with 15 bases left in between. CDR1 is LNHNV, CDR2 YYDKDF, per germline (reference sequence). The CDR3 bases are TGTGCCACCAGCGAAGGATTCAGAGGCGGCTACACCTTC. Its translation is CATSEGFRGGYTF.

This clone turned up a few times. This rearrangement joins TRBV29-1 to TRBJ2-1, with 7 nucleotides matching TRBD1. V lost 6 bases to trimming and J lost 9 bases; unmatched junction nucleotides: 11. CDR3 length: 13 amino acids. Germline loops: CDR1 SQVTM, CDR2 ANQGSEA. CDR3 DNA: TGCAGCGTGGGACAGCTGGCTGAGCTTGAGCAGTTCTTC. It codes for CSVGQLAELEQFF.

This clone showed up just a few times. The rearrangement links TRBV15 to TRBJ1-1; possibly TRBD1 for D (5 bases). CDR1 is LNHNV, CDR2 YYDKDF, per germline (reference sequence). Trimming pared 5 bases from V and 4 bases from J, leaving 17 bases between. The CDR3 has 15 residues. Written as DNA, the CDR3 is TGTGCCACCAGCCGCGACTCAGGGAGGAGCACTGAAGCTTTCTTT. Its translation is CATSRDSGRSTEAFF.

The rearrangement links TRBV6-1 to TRBJ1-1; 10 positions match TRBD1. Trimming at V came to 1 base and at J to 5 bases, leaving 4 bases not matched to a gene. The CDR3 contains 15 residues. CDR1 is MNHNS, CDR2 SASEGT, per germline. CDR3: CASSEVGQGETEAFF. CDR3 DNA: TGTGCCAGCAGTGAAGTAGGACAGGGGGAAACTGAAGCTTTCTTT.

The CDR3 here is CASSLTSQDTQYF. The CDR3, as DNA: TGTGCCAGCAGCTTGACTTCACAGGATACGCAGTATTTT. This chain joins TRBV5-6 and TRBJ2-3; D unclear. The CDR3 has 13 residues. Trimming left V 1 base short and J 6 bases short, with 9 bases between. Germline V gene sequence: CDR1 SGHDT, CDR2 YYEEEE.

This chain connects TRBV7-9 to TRBJ2-1, with 8 positions matching TRBD2. This CDR3 spans 16 amino acids. Germline values: CDR1 SEHNR, CDR2 FQNEAQ (reference sequence). V gave up 3 bases and J gave up 7 bases; unmatched junction bases: 11. For the CDR3, the DNA is TGTGCCAGCAGCTTGATAGCGGGGAGCGTTGGAAATGAGCAGTTCTTC. Translation: CASSLIAGSVGNEQFF.

This rearrangement joins TRBV4-2 to TRBJ1-1, with D unclear. There are 15 residues in the CDR3. Germline CDR1 is LGHNA and CDR2 is YNFKEQ. The V and J ends lost 0 bases and 5 bases respectively, with 13 bases between them. The CDR3 sequence: CASSQEEGRSTEAFF. DNA of the CDR3: TGTGCCAGCAGCCAAGAAGAGGGCCGGAGTACTGAAGCTTTCTTT.

The chain joins TRBV27 to TRBJ2-2; the D gene is possibly TRBD1 (6 bases). This CDR3 is 14 amino acids long. Deletions cut 6 bases from V and 4 bases from J, with 12 bases between. CDR1 and CDR2 from the germline V gene are MNHEY and SMNVEV (reference sequence). The CDR3 coding sequence is TGTGCCAGCAGGCTCGGGGACATCACCGGGGAGCTGTTTTTT. Translation gives CASRLGDITGELFF.

This chain links TRBV6-1 with TRBJ2-2; 7 bases are a match to TRBD1. The V gene end was trimmed by 6 bases and the J gene end by 3 bases; junction bases not matched to a gene: 4. In germline, CDR1 is MNHNS, CDR2 SASEGT. There are 14 residues in the CDR3. CDR3 residues: CASSFGTDTGELFF. CDR3 nucleotides: TGTGCCAGCAGCTTCGGGACAGACACCGGGGAGCTGTTTTTT.

This clone was seen a handful of times. The V and J genes are TRBV28 and TRBJ2-7, with TRBD2 matching 12 bases. CDR1 is MDHEN, CDR2 SYDVKM, per germline. V shed 7 bases and J 7 bases; nucleotides not matched to a gene: 11. The CDR3 is made up of 15 amino acids. Here the CDR3 reads CASTLGLAGLGEQYF. The CDR3, as DNA: TGTGCCAGCACCCTAGGACTAGCGGGGCTGGGGGAGCAGTACTTC.

The CDR3 spells CAMMTGRTEAFF. In DNA, the CDR3 is TGTGCGATGATGACGGGTCGGACTGAAGCTTTCTTT. The chain recombines TRBV2 with TRBJ1-1; D is unresolved. CDR1 is SNHLY and CDR2 is FYNNEI in the germline V gene. The CDR3 runs 12 residues.

The V and J genes are TRBV30 and TRBJ2-3, with 7 bases aligning to TRBD2. Germline CDR1 and CDR2: GTSNPN and SVGIG (reference sequence). The CDR3 totals 17 residues. V dropped 0 bases and J dropped 3; count of bases not matched to a gene: 12. CDR3 region: CAWSVSVFSGLTDTQYF. The CDR3 nucleotides read TGTGCCTGGAGTGTTAGTGTTTTTAGCGGGTTGACAGATACGCAGTATTTT.

The chain couples TRBV19 to TRBJ1-2, with 10 bases lining up with TRBD1. CDR1 LNHDA and CDR2 SQIVND come from the germline V gene (reference sequence). The CDR3 is made up of 16 amino acids. The J segment lost 6 bases and the V segment lost 3 bases, leaving 10 bases of the junction unmatched. CDR3: CASSMLSGQGNHGYTF. The CDR3 nucleotides are TGTGCCAGTAGTATGCTCTCGGGACAGGGGAACCATGGCTACACCTTC.

In its sample, this clone was seen a few times. The V and J genes are TRBV19 and TRBJ2-7; 12 bases fit TRBD2. V dropped 6 bases and J dropped 0; count of bases not matched to a gene: 3. CDR1 is LNHDA and CDR2 is SQIVND in the germline V gene (reference sequence). CDR3 length: 15 amino acids. CDR3 nucleotides: TGTGCCAGTAGGCTAGCGGGAGGGCTCTCCTACGAGCAGTACTTC. It is translated as CASRLAGGLSYEQYF.

This clone was seen more than once but under ten times. The J gene is TRBJ2-7, the V gene TRBV2; TRBD1 aligns across 9 bases. V was clipped by 6 bases and J by 2 bases; unmatched bases: 8. Germline V gene lookup returns CDR1 SNHLY and CDR2 FYNNEI. The CDR3 spans 15 residues. The CDR3 DNA reads TGTGCCAGCAGAGACCGAGGACAGGGGACCTACGAGCAGTACTTC. Translating gives CASRDRGQGTYEQYF.

This clone showed up just once. The J gene is TRBJ1-1, the V gene TRBV7-2; unclear D gene. The CDR3 is made up of 12 amino acids. Trimming removed 4 bases at V and 11 bases at J, with 14 bases between. Looked up from germline, CDR1 is SGHTA and CDR2 is FQGNSA. The CDR3: CASSSQRVEAFF. The CDR3 nucleotides read TGTGCCAGCAGCTCTCAGAGGGTTGAGGCTTTCTTT.

The chain is built from TRBV7-6 and TRBJ2-5, with D perhaps TRBD2 (6 bases). The length of the CDR3 is 14 residues. The germline gives CDR1 SGHVS, CDR2 FNYEAQ. V was shortened by 4 bases and J by 7 bases, with 16 bases between the two germline ends. Here the CDR3 reads CASSSGLGMGTQYF. The CDR3 DNA reads as TGTGCCAGCAGCTCGGGACTGGGGATGGGGACCCAGTACTTC.

The chain is built from TRBV9 and TRBJ2-5; TRBD1 aligns across 7 bases. Germline CDR1 SGDLS, CDR2 YYNGEE. Trimming cost V 3 bases and J 1 base; bases outside gene matches: 6. CDR3 length: 15 residues. CDR3 in amino acids: CASSAPGQFQETQYF. CDR3 bases: TGTGCCAGCAGCGCCCCGGGACAGTTCCAAGAGACCCAGTACTTC.

The chain carries TRBV7-9 and TRBJ2-7; a possible D gene is TRBD2 (7 bases). This CDR3 is built from 16 residues. The V end was cut by 4 bases, the J end by 0 bases, with 16 bases between. Germline loops: CDR1 SEHNR, CDR2 FQNEAQ (reference sequence). In DNA, the CDR3 is TGTGCCAGCAGCTCGTGGGGGGGCGGAGTCTCCTACGAGCAGTACTTC. Translation: CASSSWGGGVSYEQYF.